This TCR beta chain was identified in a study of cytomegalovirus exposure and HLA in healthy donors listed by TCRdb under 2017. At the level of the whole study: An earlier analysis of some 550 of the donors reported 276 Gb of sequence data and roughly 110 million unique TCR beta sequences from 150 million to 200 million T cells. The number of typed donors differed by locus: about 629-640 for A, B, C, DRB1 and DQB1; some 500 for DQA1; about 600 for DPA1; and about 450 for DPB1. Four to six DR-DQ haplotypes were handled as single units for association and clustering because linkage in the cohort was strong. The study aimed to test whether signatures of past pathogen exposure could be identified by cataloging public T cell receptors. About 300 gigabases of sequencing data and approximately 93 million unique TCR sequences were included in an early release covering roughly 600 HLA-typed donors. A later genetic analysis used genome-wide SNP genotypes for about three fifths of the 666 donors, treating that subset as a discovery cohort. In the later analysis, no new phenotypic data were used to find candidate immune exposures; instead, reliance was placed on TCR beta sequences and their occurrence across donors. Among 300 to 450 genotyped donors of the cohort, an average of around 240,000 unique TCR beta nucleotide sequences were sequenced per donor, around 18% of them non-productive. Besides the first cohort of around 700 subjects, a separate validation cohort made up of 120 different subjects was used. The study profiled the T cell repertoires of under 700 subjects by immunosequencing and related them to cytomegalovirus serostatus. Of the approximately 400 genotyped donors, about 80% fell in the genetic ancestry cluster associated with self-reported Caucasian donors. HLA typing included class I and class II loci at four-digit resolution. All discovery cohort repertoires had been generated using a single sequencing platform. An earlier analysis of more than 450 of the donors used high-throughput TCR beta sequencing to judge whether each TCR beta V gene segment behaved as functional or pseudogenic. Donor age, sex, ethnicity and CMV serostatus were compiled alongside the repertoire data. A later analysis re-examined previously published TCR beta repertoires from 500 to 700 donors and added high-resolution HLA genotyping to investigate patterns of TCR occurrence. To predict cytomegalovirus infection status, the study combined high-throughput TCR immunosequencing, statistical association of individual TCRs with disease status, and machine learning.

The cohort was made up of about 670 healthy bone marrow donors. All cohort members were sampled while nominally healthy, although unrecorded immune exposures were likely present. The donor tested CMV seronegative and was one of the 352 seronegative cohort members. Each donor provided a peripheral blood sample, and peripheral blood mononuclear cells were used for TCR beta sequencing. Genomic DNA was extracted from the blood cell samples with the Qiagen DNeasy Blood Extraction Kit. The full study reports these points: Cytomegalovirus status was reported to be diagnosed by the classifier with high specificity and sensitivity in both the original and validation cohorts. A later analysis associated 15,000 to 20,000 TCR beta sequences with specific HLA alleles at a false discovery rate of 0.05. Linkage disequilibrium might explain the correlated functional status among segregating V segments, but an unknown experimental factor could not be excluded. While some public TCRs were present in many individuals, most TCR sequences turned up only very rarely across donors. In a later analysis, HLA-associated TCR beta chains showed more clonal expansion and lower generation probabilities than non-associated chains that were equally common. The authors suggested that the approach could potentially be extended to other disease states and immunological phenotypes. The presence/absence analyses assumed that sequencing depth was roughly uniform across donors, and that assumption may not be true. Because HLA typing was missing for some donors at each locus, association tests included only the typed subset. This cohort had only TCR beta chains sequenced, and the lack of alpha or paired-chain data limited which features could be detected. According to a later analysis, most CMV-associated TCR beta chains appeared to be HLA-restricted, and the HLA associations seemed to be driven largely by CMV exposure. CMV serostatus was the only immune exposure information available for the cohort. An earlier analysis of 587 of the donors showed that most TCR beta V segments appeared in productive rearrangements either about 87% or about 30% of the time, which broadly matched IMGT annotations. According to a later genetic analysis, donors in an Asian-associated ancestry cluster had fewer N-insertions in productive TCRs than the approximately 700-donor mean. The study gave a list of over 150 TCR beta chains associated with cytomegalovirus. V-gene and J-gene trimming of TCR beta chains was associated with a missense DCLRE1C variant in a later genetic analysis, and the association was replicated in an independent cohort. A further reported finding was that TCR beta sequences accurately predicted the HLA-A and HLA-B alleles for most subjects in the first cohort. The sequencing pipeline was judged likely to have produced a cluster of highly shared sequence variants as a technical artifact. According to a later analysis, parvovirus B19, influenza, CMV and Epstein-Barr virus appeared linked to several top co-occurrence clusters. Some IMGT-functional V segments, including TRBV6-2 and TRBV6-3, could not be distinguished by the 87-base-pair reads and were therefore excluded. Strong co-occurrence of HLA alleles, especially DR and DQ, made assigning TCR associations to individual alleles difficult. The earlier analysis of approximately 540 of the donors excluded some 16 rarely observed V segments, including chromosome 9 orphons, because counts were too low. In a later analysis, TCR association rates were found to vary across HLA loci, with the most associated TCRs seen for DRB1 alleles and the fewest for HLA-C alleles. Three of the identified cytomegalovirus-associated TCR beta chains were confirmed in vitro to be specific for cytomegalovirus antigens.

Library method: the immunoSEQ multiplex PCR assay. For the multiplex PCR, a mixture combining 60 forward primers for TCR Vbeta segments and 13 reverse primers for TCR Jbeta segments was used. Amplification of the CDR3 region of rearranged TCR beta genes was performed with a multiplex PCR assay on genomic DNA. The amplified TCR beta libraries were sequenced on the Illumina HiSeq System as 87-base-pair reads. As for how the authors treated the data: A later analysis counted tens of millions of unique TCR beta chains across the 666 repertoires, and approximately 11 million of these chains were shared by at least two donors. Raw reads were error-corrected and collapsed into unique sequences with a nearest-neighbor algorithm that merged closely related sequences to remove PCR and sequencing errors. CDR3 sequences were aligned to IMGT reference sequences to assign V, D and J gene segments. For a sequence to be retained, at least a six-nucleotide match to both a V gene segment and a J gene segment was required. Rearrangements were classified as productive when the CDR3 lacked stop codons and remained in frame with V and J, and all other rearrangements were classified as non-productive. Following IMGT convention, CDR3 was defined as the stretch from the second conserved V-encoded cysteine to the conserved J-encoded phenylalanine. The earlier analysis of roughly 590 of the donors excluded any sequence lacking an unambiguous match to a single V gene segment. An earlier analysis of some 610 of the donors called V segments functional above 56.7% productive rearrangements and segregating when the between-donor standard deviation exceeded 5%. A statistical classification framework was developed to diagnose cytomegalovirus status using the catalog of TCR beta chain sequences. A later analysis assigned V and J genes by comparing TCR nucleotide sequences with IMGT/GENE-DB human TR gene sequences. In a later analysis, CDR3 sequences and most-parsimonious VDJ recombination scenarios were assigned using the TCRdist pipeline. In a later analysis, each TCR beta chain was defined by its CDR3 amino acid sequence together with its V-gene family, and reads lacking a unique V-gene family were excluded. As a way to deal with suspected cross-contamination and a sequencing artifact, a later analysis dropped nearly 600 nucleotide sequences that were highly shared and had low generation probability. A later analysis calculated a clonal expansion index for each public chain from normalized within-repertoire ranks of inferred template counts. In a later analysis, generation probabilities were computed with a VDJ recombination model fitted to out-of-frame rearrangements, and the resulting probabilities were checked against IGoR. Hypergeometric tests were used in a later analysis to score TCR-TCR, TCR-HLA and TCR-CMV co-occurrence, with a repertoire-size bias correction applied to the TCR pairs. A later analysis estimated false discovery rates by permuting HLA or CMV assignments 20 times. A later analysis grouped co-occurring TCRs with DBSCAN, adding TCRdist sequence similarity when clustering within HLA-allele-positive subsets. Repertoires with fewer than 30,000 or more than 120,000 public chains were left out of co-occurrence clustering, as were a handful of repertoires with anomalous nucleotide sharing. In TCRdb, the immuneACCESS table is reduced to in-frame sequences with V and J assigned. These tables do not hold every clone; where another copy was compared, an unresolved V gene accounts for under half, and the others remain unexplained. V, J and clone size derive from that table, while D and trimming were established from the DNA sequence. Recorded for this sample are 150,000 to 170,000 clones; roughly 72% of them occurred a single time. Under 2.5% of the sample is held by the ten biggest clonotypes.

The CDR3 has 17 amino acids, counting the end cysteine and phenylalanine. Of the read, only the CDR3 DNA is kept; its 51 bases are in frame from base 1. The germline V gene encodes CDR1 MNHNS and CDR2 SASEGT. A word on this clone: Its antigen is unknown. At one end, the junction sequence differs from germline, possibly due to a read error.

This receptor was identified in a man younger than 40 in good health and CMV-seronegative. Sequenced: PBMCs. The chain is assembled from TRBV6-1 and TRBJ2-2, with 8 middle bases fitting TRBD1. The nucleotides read TGTGCCAGCAGTGAAGTCTTGGACAGGGCGAAAACCGGGGAGCTGTTTTTT. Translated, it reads CASSEVLDRAKTGELFF.